This entry lists 28 T cell receptor beta chains sequenced from one sample in a study of cytomegalovirus exposure and HLA in healthy donors. The PCR made use of 60 Vbeta and 13 Jbeta primers. Data came from immunoSEQ multiplex PCR; TCRdb stores just in-frame clones and leaves some out. The table has more than 140,000 clones, about three fifths seen once; the top ten hold around 2.9%. Specimen: PBMCs. The receptors come from a woman aged 25 to 39 in good health and CMV-seropositive.

The chain links TRBV10-1 to TRBJ2-3, with D possibly TRBD2 on 6 matching bases. CDR1 WNHNN and CDR2 SYGVQD come from the germline V gene (reference sequence). Trimming stripped 0 bases from V and 6 bases from J, with 13 bases between. This CDR3 is 15 amino acids long. CDR3 sequence reads: CASSESASAGDTQYF. In DNA, the CDR3 is TGCGCCAGCAGTGAGTCAGCTAGCGCCGGGGATACGCAGTATTTT.

This chain connects TRBV19 to TRBJ1-5, with D maybe TRBD1 (5 bases). V was shortened by 4 bases and J by 1 base, with 11 bases between the two germline ends. The CDR3 totals 15 residues. Germline V lookup: CDR1 LNHDA, CDR2 SQIVND (reference sequence). Written as DNA, the CDR3 is TGTGCCAGTAGTACTATACAGGCGAGCAATCAGCCCCAGCATTTT. It codes for CASSTIQASNQPQHF.

This clone was observed a single time. The rearrangement links TRBV27 to TRBJ2-2; TRBD2 matches at 10 bases. J lost 5 bases, V lost 6 bases, and 3 bases had no gene match. From germline, CDR1 is MNHEY and CDR2 SMNVEV (reference sequence). This CDR3 has 14 amino acids. CDR3 in amino acids: CASSLAGATGELFF. As DNA, the CDR3 is TGTGCCAGCAGCCTAGCGGGAGCTACCGGGGAGCTGTTTTTT.

The V and J genes are TRBV6-5 and TRBJ2-1; 9 nucleotides match TRBD2. The V segment lost 6 bases and the J segment 7 bases; nucleotides outside the gene matches: 7. There are 14 residues in the CDR3. Germline CDR1 MNHEY, CDR2 SVGAGI. This chain's CDR3 is CASSPLTSGNEQFF. CDR3 sequence (DNA): TGTGCCAGCAGCCCGTTAACTAGCGGGAATGAGCAGTTCTTC.

V usage is TRBV2 and J usage is TRBJ2-1, with 8 positions matching TRBD2. V trimming: 7 bases; J trimming: 2 bases; junction bases outside the gene matches: 13. In germline, CDR1 is SNHLY, CDR2 FYNNEI. The CDR3 has 17 amino acids. Here the CDR3 DNA reads TGTGCCAGCACCGAAAGAGGGCCGGGGGGGACCTACAATGAGCAGTTCTTC. Residues: CASTERGPGGTYNEQFF.

The J gene is TRBJ1-6, the V gene TRBV27; the match to TRBD1 covers 9 bases. The CDR3 loop spans 17 amino acids. Germline V gives CDR1 MNHEY, CDR2 SMNVEV (reference sequence). With V trimmed by 2 bases and J by 9 bases, 11 bases remained unmatched. This CDR3 reads CASSLRTVGTGSSPLHF. CDR3 DNA sequence: TGTGCCAGCAGTTTAAGAACCGTCGGGACAGGGAGTTCACCCCTCCACTTT.

V usage is TRBV7-9 and J usage is TRBJ1-1; perhaps TRBD1 as D (5 bases). Per germline, CDR1 SEHNR and CDR2 FQNEAQ (reference sequence). This CDR3 is 18 amino acids long. Trimming stripped 3 bases from V and 0 bases from J, with 20 bases between. The CDR3 coding sequence is TGTGCCAGCAGCTTGGGGCAGCTTAAGGGGTCGGTGAACACTGAAGCTTTCTTT. Translation: CASSLGQLKGSVNTEAFF.

The rearrangement uses TRBV19 and TRBJ1-2; TRBD1 agrees at 8 bases. The ends lost 5 bases at V and 6 bases at J; junction bases unmatched: 8. The CDR3 extends over 14 amino acids. CDR1 and CDR2 from the germline V gene are LNHDA and SQIVND (reference sequence). The chain's CDR3 is CASSLTGVGDGYTF. The CDR3 DNA reads as TGTGCCAGTAGTTTGACAGGGGTCGGTGATGGCTACACCTTC.

This clone was seen a handful of times. The rearrangement links TRBV4-1 to TRBJ1-4; D might be TRBD1 (6 bases). With 4 bases removed from V and 10 bases from J, the gap between germline ends came to 10 bases. The CDR3 runs 12 residues. Per germline, CDR1 MGHRA and CDR2 YSYEKL. The CDR3: CASSRPQGKLFF. CDR3 bases: TGCGCCAGCAGCCGACCACAGGGAAAACTGTTTTTT.

The V gene is TRBV4-2, the J gene TRBJ1-1; 7 bases line up with TRBD1. Trimming cost V 6 bases and J 3 bases; bases outside gene matches: 7. CDR3 length: 14 residues. Germline CDR1 is LGHNA and CDR2 is YNFKEQ. CDR3 amino acids: CASSELQGYTEAFF. Here the CDR3 DNA reads TGTGCCAGCAGTGAACTACAGGGGTACACTGAAGCTTTCTTT.

The chain carries TRBV29-1 and TRBJ2-7; no clear D. V gave up 6 bases and J gave up 2 bases, with 8 bases separating them. This CDR3 comprises 11 residues. Germline-derived CDR1 and CDR2 are SQVTM and ANQGSEA. The CDR3 DNA reads TGCAGCGTATCCAGTCCCTACGAGCAGTACTTC. Its protein product is CSVSSPYEQYF.

The chain is built from TRBV6-5 and TRBJ2-3; 9 positions match TRBD2. The CDR3 is made up of 15 amino acids. Germline CDR1 MNHEY, CDR2 SVGAGI. V was pared by 6 bases and J by 7 bases, with 11 bases of the junction left unmatched. CDR3 coding DNA: TGTGCCAGCAGCAGACAAGGACTAGCGCAACATACGCAGTATTTT. Its translation is CASSRQGLAQHTQYF.

The chain combines TRBV11-2 with TRBJ2-1; no clear D gene. The germline V gene has CDR1 SGHAT and CDR2 FQNNGV. The CDR3 loop spans 15 amino acids. V lost 2 bases and J lost 4, with 12 bases in between. The CDR3: CASSLKTILYNEQFF. The CDR3 DNA follows: TGTGCCAGCAGCTTAAAAACTATCCTGTACAATGAGCAGTTCTTC. Using reference TRBV11-2 and TRBJ2-1 for the parts outside the CDR3, the full variable domain is EAGVAQSPRYKIIEKRQSVAFWCNPISGHATLYWYQQILGQGPKLLIQFQNNGVVDDSQLPKDRFSAERLKGVDSTLKIQPAKLEDSAVYLCASSLKTILYNEQFFGPGTRLTVL.

This chain links TRBV19 with TRBJ2-6; D possibly corresponds to TRBD1 (6 bases). The CDR3 loop spans 16 amino acids. Germline CDR1 is LNHDA and CDR2 is SQIVND (reference sequence). V dropped 6 bases and J dropped 2 bases, with 14 bases sitting between them. The CDR3 is CASSVPRGAGANVLTF. In nucleotides, the CDR3 is TGTGCCAGTAGCGTTCCCAGGGGTGCTGGGGCCAACGTCCTGACTTTC.

This chain joins TRBV7-9 and TRBJ1-1; the D is unclear. The CDR3 has 13 residues. Trimming pared 5 bases from V and 6 bases from J, leaving 13 bases between. Looked up from germline, CDR1 is SEHNR and CDR2 is FQNEAQ (reference sequence). This CDR3 is CASSLNPVPEAFF. CDR3 sequence (DNA): TGTGCCAGCAGCCTAAACCCGGTACCTGAAGCTTTCTTT.

The gene calls are TRBV11-2 and TRBJ2-1; 7 bases fit TRBD1. The CDR3 runs 15 residues. The germline gives CDR1 SGHAT, CDR2 FQNNGV. With 5 bases clipped from V and 0 bases from J, the junction kept 4 bases outside the gene matches. The DNA for the CDR3 is TGTGCCAGCAGCCTTCGACAGGGCTCCTACAATGAGCAGTTCTTC. Translating gives CASSLRQGSYNEQFF.

This chain joins TRBV2 and TRBJ2-1, with 7 bases that match TRBD1. In germline, CDR1 is SNHLY, CDR2 FYNNEI. This CDR3 is built from 12 residues. V was clipped by 7 bases and J by 9 bases; unmatched bases: 6. The CDR3 loop reads CASKGTGVEQFF. The DNA of the CDR3 is TGTGCCAGCAAGGGCACAGGGGTTGAGCAGTTCTTC.

This clone has more than one count but fewer than ten. The chain combines TRBV28 with TRBJ1-5; weak D call: TRBD1 (5 bases). The V end was cut by 10 bases, the J end by 5 bases, with 15 bases between. Germline CDR1 reads MDHEN; CDR2 reads SYDVKM. The CDR3 runs to 13 residues. The chain's CDR3 is CATDQGSDQPQHF. The CDR3 region has the DNA TGTGCCACCGATCAGGGTAGTGATCAGCCCCAGCATTTT.

The rearrangement links TRBV28 to TRBJ2-3, with D perhaps matching TRBD2 (6 bases). This CDR3 has 15 residues. Germline V gives CDR1 MDHEN, CDR2 SYDVKM. V lost 4 bases to trimming and J lost 4 bases, with 15 bases between them. Written as DNA, the CDR3 is TGTGCCAGCAGTTATCCGGGACTGAGGGCAGATACGCAGTATTTT. Protein: CASSYPGLRADTQYF.

The V gene is TRBV28, the J gene TRBJ1-3; D remains ambiguous. CDR1 is MDHEN and CDR2 is SYDVKM in the germline V gene. The V gene lost 0 bases and the J gene lost 1 base, with 10 bases spanning the gap. The CDR3 loop spans 16 amino acids. This CDR3 is CASSLWIEGSGNTIYF. DNA for the CDR3: TGTGCCAGCAGTTTATGGATAGAGGGTTCTGGAAACACCATATATTTT.

This clone turned up a few times. The chain carries TRBV5-6 and TRBJ2-1, with 9 bases that match TRBD2. Trimming took 4 bases from V and 7 from J; bases not matched to a gene: 15. This CDR3 contains 17 residues. From germline, CDR1 is SGHDT and CDR2 YYEEEE. The CDR3 loop reads CASSNPPWEREANEQFF. In nucleotides, the CDR3 is TGTGCCAGCAGCAACCCGCCCTGGGAGCGGGAGGCAAATGAGCAGTTCTTC.

On this clone: Distinct nucleotide sequences in the sample also encode this CDR3. The rearrangement links TRBV5-1 to TRBJ2-3; D possibly corresponds to TRBD2 (6 bases). Between the trimmed V and J ends, which lost 4 bases and 3 bases, there was a span of 24 bases. The CDR3 runs 18 residues. The germline CDR1 and CDR2 sequences are SGHRS and YFSETQ. In nucleotides, the CDR3 is TGCGCCAGCAGCCCCCCGACGGATCTCGTGGGAGGTACAGATACGCAGTATTTT. Translating gives CASSPPTDLVGGTDTQYF.

This chain connects TRBV6-1 to TRBJ2-7; D is possibly TRBD1 (5 bases). V dropped 2 bases and J dropped 7 bases, with 18 bases sitting between them. The CDR3 is 15 amino acids. CDR1 MNHNS and CDR2 SASEGT come from the germline V gene. The CDR3 spells CASSEIWGSGGEQYF. The CDR3 DNA sequence: TGTGCCAGCAGTGAAATATGGGGCTCGGGTGGAGAGCAGTACTTC.

The chain uses TRBV2 and TRBJ2-7, with D possibly matching TRBD2 (6 bases). The CDR3 runs 13 residues. Germline V gene sequence: CDR1 SNHLY, CDR2 FYNNEI. The ends were cut back, 5 bases at V and 7 bases at J, with 15 bases in the middle. DNA of the CDR3: TGTGCCAGCAGTCCCCAGTCTGGAGGGGAGCAGTACTTC. This translates into CASSPQSGGEQYF.

This chain joins TRBV5-1 and TRBJ1-2, with 8 bases lining up with TRBD1. The germline CDR1 and CDR2 sequences are SGHRS and YFSETQ. The CDR3 is 16 amino acids. After removal of 2 bases from V and 6 bases from J, the junction contained 12 bases not matched to a gene. The CDR3 DNA reads as TGCGCCAGCAGCTTACGTGGACAGGGAGTGTCCCATGGCTACACCTTC. Amino acid sequence: CASSLRGQGVSHGYTF.

The rearrangement joins TRBV5-8 to TRBJ2-7; 7 nucleotides line up with TRBD1. V dropped 4 bases and J dropped 2; count of bases not matched to a gene: 9. The germline gives CDR1 SGHTS, CDR2 YDEGEE. The CDR3 has 15 residues. As DNA, the CDR3 is TGTGCCAGCAGCGAATGGGACAGTCCCACCTACGAGCAGTACTTC. Protein sequence: CASSEWDSPTYEQYF.

V and J are TRBV7-9 and TRBJ2-4, with D maybe TRBD1 (6 bases). Germline lookup yields CDR1 SEHNR and CDR2 FQNEAQ (reference sequence). Trimming cost V 3 bases and J 7 bases, with 13 bases left between them. The CDR3 consists of 14 residues. CDR3 sequence: CASSLPGQTNIQYF. The CDR3 region has the DNA TGTGCCAGCAGCTTGCCGGGACAAACGAACATTCAGTACTTC.

The chain is built from TRBV7-2 and TRBJ1-2, with 8 nucleotides matching TRBD1. V shed 2 bases and J 3 bases; nucleotides not matched to a gene: 5. Per germline, CDR1 SGHTA and CDR2 FQGNSA. The CDR3 is made up of 15 amino acids. The DNA for the CDR3 is TGTGCCAGCAGCTTAACCACAGGGGGGCACTATGGCTACACCTTC. Protein product: CASSLTTGGHYGYTF.